The next 7 T cell receptor beta chains were all read from a single sample in a study of blood T cell repertoires in COVID-19 (TCRdb year 2020). The library was obtained by the immunoSEQ multiplex PCR assay. TCRdb took this table from immuneACCESS and kept in-frame rearrangements with V and J called. Such tables lack part of the clones; where checked against another copy, unresolved V genes explain under half of the gap, and the rest is unexplained. The sample table records around 330,000 clones; roughly 90% of these occur just once. The top ten clonotypes cover roughly 2.6% of the sample. Sequenced material: PBMCs or T cells enriched from blood (not recorded which). The receptors shown here come from a man between 60 and 75 years old who had recovered from COVID-19.

The chain carries TRBV9 and TRBJ1-3, with unresolved D. The CDR3 is made up of 13 amino acids. Germline CDR1 and CDR2: SGDLS and YYNGEE. Trimming left V 3 bases short and J 1 base short, with 5 bases between. Here the CDR3 reads CASSALSGNTIYF. The CDR3 region has the DNA TGTGCCAGCAGCGCCCTTTCTGGAAACACCATATATTTT.

V gene TRBV7-2 combines with J gene TRBJ1-3, with TRBD1 matching 12 bases. CDR1 is SGHTA and CDR2 is FQGNSA in the germline V gene. V shed 5 bases and J 7 bases; nucleotides not matched to a gene: 12. This CDR3 contains 17 residues. The CDR3 sequence is CASSRAPGTGGQNTIYF. CDR3 DNA: TGTGCCAGCAGCCGCGCCCCCGGGACAGGGGGCCAGAACACCATATATTTT.

The chain is built from TRBV6-6 and TRBJ1-5; TRBD1 is a possible D gene (5 bases). Per germline, CDR1 MNHNY and CDR2 SVGAGI (reference sequence). The V gene lost 2 bases and the J gene lost 0 bases, with 11 bases spanning the gap. CDR3 length: 16 residues. The CDR3 DNA is TGTGCCAGCAGTTACCCCCAGGGTTATAGCAATCAGCCCCAGCATTTT. Its translation is CASSYPQGYSNQPQHF.

The J gene is TRBJ1-1, the V gene TRBV5-1; D not certain. Germline V CDR1 and CDR2: SGHRS, YFSETQ. V lost 0 bases and J 5 bases, leaving 14 bases between the germline ends. The CDR3 is made up of 15 amino acids. DNA of the CDR3: TGCGCCAGCAGCTTGGGTGACACCCGGATAACTGAAGCTTTCTTT. This codes for CASSLGDTRITEAFF. The variable domain in full, with the rest retrieved from reference TRBV5-1 and TRBJ1-1, is KAGVTQTPRYLIKTRGQQVTLSCSPISGHRSVSWYQQTPGQGLQFLFEYFSETQRNKGNFPGRFSGRQFSNSRSEMNVSTLELGDSALYLCASSLGDTRITEAFFGQGTRLTVV.

This chain connects TRBV6-5 to TRBJ1-5; D gene uncertain. This CDR3 comprises 13 residues. The germline V gene has CDR1 MNHEY and CDR2 SVGAGI. Trimming removed 7 bases at V and 5 bases at J, with 12 bases between. The CDR3: CASKEGNDQPQHF. In DNA form, the CDR3 reads TGTGCCAGCAAGGAGGGTAACGATCAGCCCCAGCATTTT.

The chain combines TRBV6-5 with TRBJ1-1; D is unresolved. CDR3 size: 10 residues. Per germline, CDR1 MNHEY and CDR2 SVGAGI. V was cut by 6 bases and J by 4 bases, with 3 bases left in between. This CDR3 reads CASRATEAFF. CDR3 DNA: TGTGCCAGCAGAGCCACTGAAGCTTTCTTT.

This rearrangement joins TRBV10-2 to TRBJ1-4; D unresolved. CDR3 length: 16 residues. Germline V CDR1 and CDR2: WSHSY, SAAADI. The V end lost 3 bases, the J end lost 0 bases, and 11 bases lay between the germline ends. CDR3 sequence reads: CASSDRTSTTNEKLFF. DNA for the CDR3: TGCGCCAGCAGTGACCGTACCAGTACAACTAATGAAAAACTGTTTTTT.